The 32 T cell receptor beta chains in this list originate from one sample, sequenced in a study of CD4+ T cells in melanoma. The repertoire was sequenced with immunoSEQ multiplex PCR; TCRdb's copy has only in-frame clones and lacks some. The sample holds 90,000 to 130,000 clones; about 90% are singletons and the top ten take around 3%. The source material was peripheral blood. All receptors come from a human donor with melanoma.

The V and J genes are TRBV28 and TRBJ2-5; 10 bases map to TRBD2. In germline, CDR1 is MDHEN, CDR2 SYDVKM. CDR3 length: 14 amino acids. Trimming removed 6 bases from V and 4 bases from J; junction bases left unmatched: 5. The CDR3 bases are TGTGCCAGCAGGACGACTAGCGGGTTAGAGACCCAGTACTTC. Its translation: CASRTTSGLETQYF.

The chain joins TRBV20-1 to TRBJ2-1, with D perhaps matching TRBD2 (6 bases). CDR3 size: 11 residues. Germline CDR1 and CDR2: DFQATT and SNEGSKA (reference sequence). V was cut by 7 bases and J by 9 bases, with 13 bases left in between. The CDR3 region has the DNA TGCAGTGTAGCGGTGGCGGTTGAGCAGTTCTTC. It encodes CSVAVAVEQFF.

The chain links TRBV7-9 to TRBJ1-1, with D perhaps matching TRBD1 (6 bases). Trimming removed 1 base from V and 1 base from J, with 10 bases in between. The germline V gene has CDR1 SEHNR and CDR2 FQNEAQ (reference sequence). CDR3 length: 15 amino acids. The CDR3 reads CASSLGGHRNTEAFF. The DNA for the CDR3 is TGTGCCAGCAGCTTAGGGGGACACAGGAACACTGAAGCTTTCTTT. Filled out from reference TRBV7-9 and TRBJ1-1, the complete variable domain reads DTGVSQNPRHKITKRGQNVTFRCDPISEHNRLYWYRQTLGQGPEFLTYFQNEAQLEKSRLLSDRFSAERPKGSFSTLEIQRTEQGDSAMYLCASSLGGHRNTEAFFGQGTRLTVV.

The chain has TRBV2 and TRBJ2-7; TRBD1 aligns across 9 bases. This CDR3 has 15 residues. The trim removed 7 bases at V and 3 bases at J, leaving 10 bases unmatched. Per germline, CDR1 SNHLY and CDR2 FYNNEI. The CDR3 nucleotides are TGTGCCAGCAAAGGAGCCGGGACAGGGTTCTACGAGCAGTACTTC. This encodes CASKGAGTGFYEQYF.

The chain uses TRBV13 and TRBJ1-1; unclear D gene. The CDR3 consists of 12 residues. Germline lookup yields CDR1 PRHDT and CDR2 FYEKMQ (reference sequence). The V end was cut by 1 base, the J end by 7 bases, with 7 bases between. For the CDR3, the DNA is TGTGCCAGCAGCTTAGTAGTGAATGAAGCTTTCTTT. The encoded protein is CASSLVVNEAFF.

In this sample, this clone turned up a few times. The V gene is TRBV5-1, the J gene TRBJ1-2; a weak D match, TRBD1 (6 bases). Deletions cut 5 bases from V and 5 bases from J, with 22 bases between. The CDR3 sequence is 16 residues long. CDR1 and CDR2 (germline): SGHRS, YFSETQ. DNA for the CDR3: TGCGCCAGCAGGTCAACCTCGACAGGTGATACTTATGGCTACACCTTC. Protein product: CASRSTSTGDTYGYTF. Looking up the rest from reference TRBV5-1 and TRBJ1-2 gives the full variable domain: KAGVTQTPRYLIKTRGQQVTLSCSPISGHRSVSWYQQTPGQGLQFLFEYFSETQRNKGNFPGRFSGRQFSNSRSEMNVSTLELGDSALYLCASRSTSTGDTYGYTFGSGTRLTVV.

The rearrangement uses TRBV18 and TRBJ2-3; D is unresolved. The CDR3 is 15 residues long. Trimming pared 3 bases from V and 0 bases from J, leaving 10 bases between. Germline V gene data show CDR1 as KGHSH and CDR2 as LQKENI. CDR3 nucleotides: TGTGCCAGCTCACCTCCCGCATCTAGCACAGATACGCAGTATTTT. Its translation: CASSPPASSTDTQYF.

The chain links TRBV5-5 to TRBJ2-1, with D possibly TRBD2 on 5 matching bases. The CDR3 contains 13 residues. V was shortened by 4 bases and J by 6 bases, with 11 bases between the two germline ends. CDR1 is SGHKS, CDR2 YYEKEE, per germline (reference sequence). Written as DNA, the CDR3 is TGTGCCAGCAGCGAGGGATCGGGCAATGAGCAGTTCTTC. Encoded protein: CASSEGSGNEQFF.

The rearrangement uses TRBV5-1 and TRBJ1-2; 12 bases align to TRBD1. This CDR3 comprises 14 residues. Trimming removed 4 bases from V and 7 bases from J; junction bases left unmatched: 5. Germline lookup yields CDR1 SGHRS and CDR2 YFSETQ. The CDR3 nucleotides are TGCGCCAGCAGCACGGGACAGGGGGCCCGTGGCTACACCTTC. This encodes CASSTGQGARGYTF.

The chain recombines TRBV4-2 with TRBJ1-6; no reliable D call. CDR3 length: 15 residues. Trimming stripped 1 base from V and 7 bases from J, with 11 bases between. From germline, CDR1 is LGHNA and CDR2 YNFKEQ. The DNA for the CDR3 is TGTGCCAGCAGCCAAGCCGCGACGGCGAATTCACCCCTCCACTTT. It specifies CASSQAATANSPLHF.

This clone was found once. The chain links TRBV6-5 to TRBJ1-2; 7 nucleotides line up with TRBD1. Germline V gene sequence: CDR1 MNHEY, CDR2 SVGAGI. This CDR3 comprises 13 residues. After removal of 5 bases from V and 4 bases from J, the junction contained 4 bases not matched to a gene. This chain's CDR3 is CASSPQGTYGYTF. CDR3 bases: TGTGCCAGCAGTCCACAGGGGACCTATGGCTACACCTTC.

V and J are TRBV19 and TRBJ2-3; 12 bases match TRBD2. CDR3 length: 17 residues. V shed 5 bases and J 0 bases; nucleotides not matched to a gene: 6. Per germline, CDR1 LNHDA and CDR2 SQIVND (reference sequence). CDR3 amino acids: CASSVVTSGRSTDTQYF. For the CDR3, the DNA is TGTGCCAGTAGTGTTGTGACTAGCGGGAGAAGCACAGATACGCAGTATTTT.

The chain couples TRBV7-2 to TRBJ2-7; TRBD1 agrees at 7 bases. Germline V CDR1 and CDR2: SGHTA, FQGNSA. V lost 7 bases, J lost 5 bases, and 14 bases stayed unmatched. This CDR3 region has 15 residues. In DNA form, the CDR3 reads TGTGCCAGCAAGTTACCAGGGGGTTCGTGGCACGAGCAGTACTTC. Protein sequence: CASKLPGGSWHEQYF.

This clone turned up a few times. The conserved phenylalanine or tryptophan is not found at the CDR3 terminus, so this likely reflects a read error. No DNA is shown, since the ends of the CDR3 on it are uncertain; the CDR3 is the one TCRdb lists. The chain recombines TRBV27 with TRBJ1-6; TRBD1 is the table's D call, not checked against the DNA. Inclusive of both ends, the CDR3 amounts to 15 amino acids. CDR1 MNHEY and CDR2 SMNVEV come from the germline V gene (reference sequence). This CDR3 reads CASSADRRRCAGGQA.

The chain joins TRBV27 to TRBJ2-3; 14 bases line up with TRBD2. V dropped 4 bases and J dropped 4; count of bases not matched to a gene: 13. Germline CDR1 is MNHEY and CDR2 is SMNVEV (reference sequence). The CDR3 runs 19 residues. The CDR3 coding sequence is TGTGCCAGCAGTTCTGCGGGACTAGCGGGGGCGACCGGACCAGATACGCAGTATTTT. Translating it yields CASSSAGLAGATGPDTQYF.

The gene calls are TRBV9 and TRBJ2-1, with 8 bases lining up with TRBD2. The CDR3 consists of 15 residues. Looked up from germline, CDR1 is SGDLS and CDR2 is YYNGEE. The V segment lost 1 base and the J segment 9 bases; nucleotides outside the gene matches: 9. CDR3 sequence (DNA): TGTGCCAGCAGCGTACAATCGGGGGGGCCGGCTGAGCAGTTCTTC. Translation gives CASSVQSGGPAEQFF.

This clone was observed a single time. This chain connects TRBV27 to TRBJ2-5; possible D gene TRBD2, 6 bases. The CDR3 consists of 15 residues. CDR1 is MNHEY, CDR2 SMNVEV, per germline (reference sequence). The ends were cut back, 4 bases at V and 2 bases at J, with 14 bases in the middle. As DNA, the CDR3 is TGTGCCAGCAGTTCCACTCCGGGGGAGCAAGAGACCCAGTACTTC. It translates to CASSSTPGEQETQYF.

The chain joins TRBV20-1 to TRBJ2-3; D is unresolved. Germline V gives CDR1 DFQATT, CDR2 SNEGSKA (reference sequence). V lost 8 bases, J lost 5 bases, and 11 bases lay in between. This CDR3 comprises 11 residues. Written as DNA, the CDR3 is TGCAGTTACTATGCCCGAGATACGCAGTATTTT. This encodes CSYYARDTQYF.

The V and J genes are TRBV4-3 and TRBJ2-2; D is possibly TRBD2 (5 bases). The CDR3 contains 15 residues. Germline CDR1 reads LGHNA; CDR2 reads YSLEER. V lost 0 bases and J 2 bases, leaving 7 bases between the germline ends. The CDR3 DNA follows: TGCGCCAGCAGCCAAGATAGACTAAACACCGGGGAGCTGTTTTTT. Translating gives CASSQDRLNTGELFF.

Only one count was recorded for this clone. This chain's CDR3 is CASSYVYGSYEQYF. CDR3 nucleotides: TGTGCCAGCAGTTATGTATACGGATCCTACGAGCAGTACTTC. V gene TRBV6-6 combines with J gene TRBJ2-7; D is uncertain. The V end was cut by 3 bases, the J end by 1 base, with 10 bases between. Looked up from germline, CDR1 is MNHNY and CDR2 is SVGAGI (reference sequence). There are 14 residues in the CDR3.

V is TRBV19 and J is TRBJ2-4; either TRBD1 or TRBD2 may fit D (5 bases each). CDR3 size: 16 residues. Trimming took 3 bases from V and 4 from J, leaving 16 bases between them. CDR1 and CDR2 from the germline V gene are LNHDA and SQIVND (reference sequence). CDR3 loop: CASSIGASMGKNIQYF. As DNA, the CDR3 is TGTGCCAGTAGTATCGGGGCTAGTATGGGGAAAAACATTCAGTACTTC.

This chain uses TRBV5-1 with TRBJ1-2; 12 bases fit TRBD1. V lost 0 bases, J lost 7 bases, and 4 bases stayed unmatched. This CDR3 contains 15 residues. Germline CDR1 SGHRS, CDR2 YFSETQ. The CDR3 loop reads CASSLEGTGGSGYTF. DNA for the CDR3: TGCGCCAGCAGCTTGGAAGGGACAGGGGGCAGTGGCTACACCTTC.

This clone has more than one count but fewer than ten. The gene calls are TRBV10-1 and TRBJ1-1; D is unclear. This CDR3 has 13 amino acids. CDR1 is WNHNN, CDR2 SYGVQD, per germline (reference sequence). The V and J ends lost 7 bases and 2 bases respectively, with 11 bases between them. The CDR3 DNA reads as TGCGCCAGCAATTGGTACGGCAACACTGAAGCTTTCTTT. Its protein is CASNWYGNTEAFF.

This clone was seen just once. The CDR3 DNA reads TGTGCCATCAGCGACAGCTCTAATGAAAAACTGTTTTTT. Translated, it gives CAISDSSNEKLFF. This sequence joins TRBV10-3 and TRBJ1-4, with D maybe TRBD1 (5 bases). The germline CDR1 and CDR2 sequences are ENHRY and SYGVKD. Trimming took off 6 bases at V and 3 bases at J, with 8 bases between the two ends. The CDR3 has 13 amino acids.

This clone was observed once. DNA for the CDR3: TGTGCCAGCAGTTCCTCACCGGGAGATACGCAGTATTTT. Translated: CASSSSPGDTQYF. The chain has TRBV11-3 and TRBJ2-3; no definite D call. The CDR3 spans 13 residues. Trimming shortened V by 6 bases and J by 5 bases, and 12 bases separated the two germline ends. Germline-derived CDR1 and CDR2 are SGHNT and YENEEA.

In nucleotides, the CDR3 is TGTGCCAGCAGCTTAGGTAGCGGGAGGCCCGGCCTATACGAGCAGTACTTC. Protein product: CASSLGSGRPGLYEQYF. V is TRBV5-4 and J is TRBJ2-7; TRBD2 matches 10 bases. The CDR3 loop spans 17 amino acids. Germline V CDR1 and CDR2: SGHNT, YYREEE (reference sequence). The junction had 12 bases not matched to a gene; V was cut back by 2 bases and J by 4 bases.

This chain links TRBV5-4 with TRBJ1-5; D is uncertain. The CDR3 is 12 residues long. CDR1 and CDR2 (germline): SGHNT, YYREEE (reference sequence). Trimming removed 6 bases at V and 3 bases at J, with 7 bases between. As DNA, the CDR3 is TGTGCCAGCAACGCGCCCAATCAGCCCCAGCATTTT. Its translation: CASNAPNQPQHF.

V gene TRBV4-1 combines with J gene TRBJ2-1; D might be TRBD2 (5 bases). Germline V CDR1 and CDR2: MGHRA, YSYEKL. Trimming removed 1 base from V and 8 bases from J, with 12 bases in between. The CDR3 runs to 14 residues. The CDR3 region is CASSQVPGIHEQFF. CDR3 nucleotides: TGCGCCAGCAGCCAAGTCCCGGGAATCCATGAGCAGTTCTTC.

The CDR3 loop is CASSSRLAGGDTQYF. In DNA, the CDR3 is TGTGCCAGCAGTTCAAGACTAGCGGGAGGAGATACGCAGTATTTT. The chain joins TRBV27 to TRBJ2-3; 13 bases are a match to TRBD2. V gave up 4 bases and J gave up 5 bases; unmatched junction bases: 3. Germline V gene lookup returns CDR1 MNHEY and CDR2 SMNVEV (reference sequence). The CDR3 covers 15 residues.

This rearrangement joins TRBV7-3 to TRBJ1-2, with D perhaps TRBD1 (5 bases). CDR1 is SGHTA, CDR2 FQGTGA, per germline. Trimming cost V 2 bases and J 8 bases, with 15 bases left between them. CDR3 length: 14 residues. The DNA of the CDR3 is TGTGCCAGCAGCTTAGCGTTGCAGGGTGCGGGCTACACCTTC. Its translation: CASSLALQGAGYTF.

The chain couples TRBV5-6 to TRBJ2-1; 8 nucleotides match TRBD2. The length of the CDR3 is 14 residues. Germline V CDR1 and CDR2: SGHDT, YYEEEE. Trimming at V came to 0 bases and at J to 9 bases, leaving 5 bases not matched to a gene. The CDR3 here is CASSLELAGSEQFF. CDR3 coding DNA: TGTGCCAGCAGCTTGGAGCTAGCGGGCTCTGAGCAGTTCTTC.

This chain joins TRBV4-2 and TRBJ2-2; unclear D gene. This CDR3 region has 15 residues. Germline assignment: CDR1 LGHNA and CDR2 YNFKEQ. Trimming removed 1 base at V and 1 base at J, with 7 bases between. This CDR3 reads CASSQVTQNTGELFF. The CDR3 DNA reads as TGTGCCAGCAGCCAAGTAACCCAGAACACCGGGGAGCTGTTTTTT.